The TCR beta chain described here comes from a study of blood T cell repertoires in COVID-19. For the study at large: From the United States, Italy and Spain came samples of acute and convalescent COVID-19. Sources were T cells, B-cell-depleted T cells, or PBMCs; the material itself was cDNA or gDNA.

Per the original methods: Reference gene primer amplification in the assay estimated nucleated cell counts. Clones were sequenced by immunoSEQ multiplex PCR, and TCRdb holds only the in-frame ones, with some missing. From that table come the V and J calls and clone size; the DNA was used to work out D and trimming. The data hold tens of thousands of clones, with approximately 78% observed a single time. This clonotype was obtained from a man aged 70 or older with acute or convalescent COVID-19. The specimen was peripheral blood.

The CDR3 DNA is TGTGCCAGCAGTGAAGAGGGACTTAGCGGGGGCGAGCAGTTCTTC. It yields the protein CASSEEGLSGGEQFF. The chain couples TRBV6-1 to TRBJ2-1, with 9 bases fitting TRBD2. The CDR3 spans 15 residues. Per the germline V gene, CDR1 is MNHNS and CDR2 is SASEGT. V trimming: 1 base; J trimming: 10 bases; junction bases outside the gene matches: 8.